This is a list of T cell receptor beta chains from one sample in a study of T cell repertoires in cytomegalovirus infection. TCRdb itself ran the reads through MiXCR, one entry per CDR3 protein. Among some 440,000 distinct CDR3 sequences listed, 31% were seen once. The sequenced sample was PBMCs. These receptor sequences come from a human donor in good health (CMV status not recorded). Some clones in this sample may be carry-over from other donors' samples. Both conserved end residues are part of each CDR3. D genes are given only for firm matches. The listing skips clone size in some rows; elsewhere it reads once, few, many or a size class.

J gene	V gene	D gene	clone size	CDR3 DNA	CDR3 protein
TRBJ2-3	TRBV5-6	-	-	TGTGCCAGCAGCTTCGGTTGGGGGGCCACAGATACGCAGTATTTT	CASSFGWGATDTQYF
TRBJ1-2	TRBV4-2	-	few	TGTGCCAGCAGCCGAGCAGGGGATGGCTACACCTTC	CASSRAGDGYTF
TRBJ1-2	TRBV5-4	-	-	TGTGCCAGCAGCTTGGCCGAGAGGACAGCTGACGGGGGCTACACCTTC	CASSLAERTADGGYTF
TRBJ2-1	TRBV5-5	-	many	TGTGCCAGCAGCGAGGGGCCCTACAATGAGCAGTTCTTC	CASSEGPYNEQFF
TRBJ1-2	TRBV6-5	-	few	TGTGCCAGCAGTTTAGCAGGGGTGAAAGGCTACACCTTC	CASSLAGVKGYTF
TRBJ2-7	TRBV24-1	-	-	TGTGCCACCAGTACGACCGGTTCCTACGAGCAGTACTTC	CATSTTGSYEQYF
TRBJ2-1	TRBV10-3	-	few	TGTGCCATCAGTGACGCCCCCCGGGGCCGTGAGCAGTTCTTC	CAISDAPRGREQFF
TRBJ1-5	TRBV7-2	-	many	TGTGCCAGCAGCCTGTCCTTCGACATGGCGGGCAATCAGCCCCAGCATTTT	CASSLSFDMAGNQPQHF
TRBJ1-1	TRBV3-1	-	few	TGTGCCAGCAGCCAAGATTCTCCGGCCTTCGGATGGACTGAAGCTTTCTTT	CASSQDSPAFGWTEAFF
TRBJ2-4	TRBV7-2	-	many	TGTGCCAGCAGCCAGAGGAGGGTATCAAAAAACATTCAGTACTTC	CASSQRRVSKNIQYF
TRBJ1-2	TRBV7-9	-	-	TGTGCCAGCAGCTTAGCCCAAGCCGATGGCTACATCTTC	CASSLAQADGYIF
TRBJ2-3	TRBV12-3/TRBV12-4	TRBD2	many	TGTGCCAGCAGTTTACTAGCGGGGGCAGATACGCAGTATTTT	CASSLLAGADTQYF
TRBJ1-3	TRBV5-4	TRBD1	-	TGTGCCAGCAGCAAAAATCCGACAGGGGCGACTGGAAACACCATATATTTT	CASSKNPTGATGNTIYF
TRBJ2-3	TRBV10-3	-	-	TGTGCCATCGGTACCCGGGATACGCAGTATTTT	CAIGTRDTQYF
TRBJ1-2	TRBV27	-	-	TGTGCCAGCAGTTTATATGTAGGACTGAGTGGCTACACCTTC	CASSLYVGLSGYTF
TRBJ2-2	TRBV19	TRBD2	few	TGTGCCAGTAGTACCGACCTCTTAGCGGGGTCGAACACCGGGGAGCTGTTTTTT	CASSTDLLAGSNTGELFF
TRBJ2-1	TRBV6-1	-	-	TGTGCCAGCAGTCCCAACCGAGATTCCTACAATGAGCAGTTCTTC	CASSPNRDSYNEQFF
TRBJ2-6	TRBV5-1	-	-	TGCGCCAGCAGCTTGGAAGGGAACTGGGGGACTGGGGCCAACGTCCTGACTTTC	CASSLEGNWGTGANVLTF
TRBJ1-1	TRBV7-2	-	many	TGTGCCAGCAGCTTAGGGGGGTCCGGTGAAGCTTTCTTT	CASSLGGSGEAFF
TRBJ2-1	TRBV7-6	-	few	TGTGCCAGCAGCTTGACACCACCATCTAGGGCCCCCTACAATGAGCAGTTCTTC	CASSLTPPSRAPYNEQFF
TRBJ1-1	TRBV7-8	-	many	TGTGCCAGCAGCCCTCGTGAAACTCTGAACACTGAAGCTTTCTTT	CASSPRETLNTEAFF
TRBJ1-1	TRBV6-5	-	few	TGTGCCAGCAGTTCCCCCAGGGGTATGTCTGAAGCTTTCTTT	CASSSPRGMSEAFF
TRBJ2-2	TRBV6-1	-	-	TGTGCCAGCAGTGAAGCGCTTCTTAACAGAGCGAACACCGGGGAGCTGTTTTTT	CASSEALLNRANTGELFF
TRBJ2-4	TRBV6-6	TRBD1	-	TGTGCCAGCAGTTACCCCGACAGGGAAACTAAGAGATTAGCTAAAAACATTCAGTACTTC	CASSYPDRETKRLAKNIQYF
TRBJ2-1	TRBV6-2/TRBV6-3	TRBD2	-	TGTGCCAGCAGCCCACCCCAGCGGGGGGTTTACAATGAGCAGTTCTTC	CASSPPQRGVYNEQFF
TRBJ1-5	TRBV20-1	-	once	TGCAGTGCGCAAGGGGCTGGGCAGCCCCAGCATTTT	CSAQGAGQPQHF
TRBJ1-4	TRBV5-1	-	-	TGCGCCAGCAGCCCGCTGGGGGGCCGGGCAACTAATGAAAAACTGTTTTTT	CASSPLGGRATNEKLFF
TRBJ2-7	TRBV20-1	TRBD2	-	TGCAGTGCTAGTGTGGGACTAGCGGGGGGTCTTAAACAGTACTTC	CSASVGLAGGLKQYF
TRBJ1-2	TRBV15	TRBD1	once	TGTGCCACCAGCAGAGATCGGACAGGGGTCTATGGCTACACCTTC	CATSRDRTGVYGYTF
TRBJ2-2	TRBV5-1	-	-	TGCGCCAGCAGCTTGGATCCCCTCACCGGGGAGCTGTTTTTT	CASSLDPLTGELFF
TRBJ1-1	TRBV15	TRBD1	-	TGTGCCACCAGCAGTCGACAGGGCGAGGGGAACACTGAAGCTTTCTTT	CATSSRQGEGNTEAFF
TRBJ1-5	TRBV27	-	-	TGTGCCACCGGGCCGGTTAATCAGCCCCAGCATTTT	CATGPVNQPQHF
TRBJ2-2	TRBV3-1	TRBD2	-	TGTGCCAGCAGCCGCAGGCTCCCGGGACTAGCGGGGCTGAACACCGGGGAGCTGTTTTTT	CASSRRLPGLAGLNTGELFF
TRBJ2-2	TRBV7-2	-	-	TGTGCCAGCAGCTCGACGGGGGGGGAGCTGTTTTTT	CASSSTGGELFF
TRBJ1-5	TRBV9	TRBD1	few	TGTGCCAGCAGCCCCGGGACAGGGGCTTATAGCAATCAGCCCCAGCATTTT	CASSPGTGAYSNQPQHF
TRBJ1-3	TRBV6-5	-	-	TGTGCCAGCAGACCAGGGAGGGAAAGCTCTGGAAACACCATATATTTT	CASRPGRESSGNTIYF
TRBJ2-3	TRBV5-4	TRBD2	few	TGTGCCAGCAGCTTGGTAGGGGCAGCGGGGGATACGCAGTATTTT	CASSLVGAAGDTQYF
TRBJ2-3	TRBV5-1	TRBD1	few	TGCGCCAGCAGCTTAGACGGGACAGGCACAGATACGCAGTATTTT	CASSLDGTGTDTQYF
TRBJ2-4	TRBV10-3	TRBD2	-	TGTGCCATCAGTAATACTAGCGGGGGGGCCAAAAACATTCAGTACTTC	CAISNTSGGAKNIQYF
TRBJ1-1	TRBV7-2	TRBD1	many	TGTGCCAGCAGACCAGGACAGGGGGCCACTGAAGCTTTCTTT	CASRPGQGATEAFF
TRBJ2-3	TRBV29-1	-	few	TGCAGCGCAATGGGGGCAGCGCAGTATTTT	CSAMGAAQYF
TRBJ2-1	TRBV9	TRBD2	-	TGTGCCAGCAGCCCCCGCACTAGCGGATGGTATGAGCAGTTCTTC	CASSPRTSGWYEQFF
TRBJ1-5	TRBV24-1	-	-	TGTGCCAGCCGTTTAGGTGTCGATCAGCCCCAGCATTTT	CASRLGVDQPQHF
TRBJ1-4	TRBV10-3	-	-	TGTGCCATCAGGAGGGACGGTCCCAATGAAAAACTGTTTTTT	CAIRRDGPNEKLFF
TRBJ2-1	TRBV29-1	-	-	TGCAGCGTTCATGGGGTTAGGAATGAGCAGTTCTTC	CSVHGVRNEQFF
TRBJ1-1	TRBV6-1	-	few	TGTGCCAGCAAAAGGGGGGGGGAGGGGAACACTGAAGCTTTCTTT	CASKRGGEGNTEAFF